This TCR beta chain was captured by sequencing in a study of glioma-infiltrating T cells. Study-wide findings and caveats: Gliomas, especially low-grade, showed above-expected tissue-blood divergence; non-neoplastic patients showed below. Tissue and blood shared very few CDR3 sequences.

This clonotype is medium-sized (0.01 to 0.1%) within its sample. Its specificity is unknown. CDR1 and CDR2 from the germline V gene are SGHTA and FQGNSA. The CDR3 contains 12 residues. Trimming cost V 1 base and J 5 bases, with 5 bases left between them. Using RNA template, CDR3s of TCR alpha and beta were amplified with iRepertoire arm-PCR. One-step reverse transcription and amplification started from roughly 100-400 ng of tissue mRNA or PBMC total RNA. TCRdb redid the calling of the multiplex PCR reads with MiXCR, one entry per CDR3 protein. The table records 17,000 or so distinct CDR3 sequences, roughly 60% of them present only once.

The sequence was collected from a human donor with low-grade glioma or glioblastoma, undergoing nonglioma brain surgery, or in good health (not recorded which). The J gene is TRBJ1-1, the V gene TRBV7-2, with D unclear. Input material: glioma tissue, nonneoplastic brain tissue, or PBMCs (not recorded which). The CDR3 nucleotides are TGTGCCAGCAGCTTAGGCAGAACTGAAGCTTTCTTT. It yields the protein CASSLGRTEAFF. Using reference TRBV7-2 and TRBJ1-1 for the parts outside the CDR3, the full variable domain is GAGVSQSPSNKVTEKGKDVELRCDPISGHTALYWYRQSLGQGLEFLIYFQGNSAPDKSGLPSDRFSAERTGGSVSTLTIQRTQQEDSAVYLCASSLGRTEAFFGQGTRLTVV.